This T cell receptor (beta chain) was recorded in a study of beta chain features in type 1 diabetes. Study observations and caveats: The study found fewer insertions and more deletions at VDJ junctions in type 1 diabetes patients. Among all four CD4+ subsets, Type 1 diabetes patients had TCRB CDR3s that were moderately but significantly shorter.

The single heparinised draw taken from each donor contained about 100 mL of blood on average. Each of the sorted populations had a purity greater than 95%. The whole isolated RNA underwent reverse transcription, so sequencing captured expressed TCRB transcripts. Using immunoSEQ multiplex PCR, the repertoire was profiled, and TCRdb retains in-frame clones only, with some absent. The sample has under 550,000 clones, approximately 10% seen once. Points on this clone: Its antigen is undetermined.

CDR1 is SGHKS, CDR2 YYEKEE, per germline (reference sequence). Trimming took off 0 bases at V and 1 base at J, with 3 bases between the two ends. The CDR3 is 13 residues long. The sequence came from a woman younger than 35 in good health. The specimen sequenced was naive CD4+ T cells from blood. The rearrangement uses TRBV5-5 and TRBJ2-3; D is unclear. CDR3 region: CASSLVGTDTQYF. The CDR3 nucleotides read TGTGCCAGCAGCTTGGTGGGCACAGATACGCAGTATTTT. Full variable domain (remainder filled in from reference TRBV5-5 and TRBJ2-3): DAGVTQSPTHLIKTRGQQVTLRCSPISGHKSVSWYQQVLGQGPQFIFQYYEKEERGRGNFPDRFSARQFPNYSSELNVNALLLGDSALYLCASSLVGTDTQYFGPGTRLTVL.